This T cell receptor (beta chain) is from a study of siplizumab effects on memory and regulatory T cells. Points from the study as a whole: Siplizumab cultures yielded proliferating Tregs whose suppressive function was not confirmed.

Some clones are missing from TCRdb's copy, which holds only in-frame ones; the method was immunoSEQ multiplex PCR. The sample lists 80,000 to 130,000 clones; roughly 94% were seen once. In the case of this clone: Its specificity is unknown.

The germline V gene has CDR1 MGHRA and CDR2 YSYEKL. The CDR3 sequence is 15 residues long. V gave up 4 bases and J gave up 0 bases, with 13 bases separating them. V usage is TRBV4-1 and J usage is TRBJ2-7; D uncertain. The sequenced sample was Tregs sorted from blood. The source is a human donor in good health. The CDR3 bases are TGCGCCAGCAGCCGATTGGCTACGAACTCCTACGAGCAGTACTTC. Protein sequence: CASSRLATNSYEQYF.